This T cell receptor beta chain was documented in a study of blood T cell repertoires in COVID-19. Study as a whole: The United States, Italy and Spain were the sources of the acute and convalescent COVID-19 samples. Sources were T cells, B-cell-depleted T cells, or PBMCs; the material itself was cDNA or gDNA.

Original analysis: The assay estimated nucleated cells by amplifying reference gene primers. Using immunoSEQ multiplex PCR, the repertoire was profiled, and TCRdb retains in-frame clones only, with some absent. That table furnishes V, J and clone size, whereas the DNA furnished D and trimming. This sample has roughly 200,000 clones, with 94% found just once. Germline CDR1 and CDR2: MGHRA and YSYEKL. Trimming left V 5 bases short and J 3 bases short, with 20 bases between. This CDR3 region has 16 residues. The chain uses TRBV4-1 and TRBJ2-7; weak D call: TRBD1 (5 bases). This clonotype was obtained from a man aged 25-45 years with COVID-19, enrolled during active disease. Material: peripheral blood. The CDR3 is CASSVQDVGQGYEQYF. The CDR3 DNA reads as TGCGCCAGCAGCGTCCAAGATGTTGGGCAGGGCTACGAGCAGTACTTC.